A single sample is the source of the 15 T cell receptor beta chains below, sequenced in a study of cytomegalovirus exposure and HLA in healthy donors. The PCR had 60 Vbeta and 13 Jbeta primers. Data came from immunoSEQ multiplex PCR; TCRdb stores just in-frame clones and leaves some out. The sample has roughly 72,000 clones, and its top ten clones hold 3.8%. Sequenced sample: PBMCs. The source is a man aged 18 to 30 in good health and CMV-seropositive.

The V call is TRBV9, the J call TRBJ2-7, with a possible D match to TRBD2 (6 bases). The CDR3 extends over 17 amino acids. V dropped 1 base and J dropped 2 bases, with 19 bases sitting between them. Germline CDR1 and CDR2: SGDLS and YYNGEE. CDR3 DNA: TGTGCCAGCAGCGTACAACCTAGCGACGTTGGGCCCTACGAGCAGTACTTC. It codes for CASSVQPSDVGPYEQYF.

The CDR3 coding sequence is TGTGCCAGCAGCCCGGGGACAGGGAGCCACGAGCAGTACTTC. It codes for CASSPGTGSHEQYF. The chain employs TRBV5-6 and TRBJ2-5, with 9 bases matching TRBD1. Near its end, the DNA agrees better with TRBJ2-7, so the J call may be wrong. CDR1 is SGHDT, CDR2 YYEEEE, per germline. The CDR3 runs 14 residues.

V and J are TRBV6-5 and TRBJ2-3, with TRBD2 identical over 7 bases. The CDR3 is made up of 15 amino acids. The V gene end was trimmed by 7 bases and the J gene end by 6 bases; junction bases not matched to a gene: 13. CDR1 and CDR2 from the germline V gene are MNHEY and SVGAGI. The CDR3 DNA is TGTGCCAGCAAACCCCCTGGGAGGGCGCGCGATACGCAGTATTTT. As protein: CASKPPGRARDTQYF.

Of note for this clone: At one of its ends the junction is not consistent with the germline gene, which may arise from a read error. V is TRBV4-2 and J is TRBJ1-6; TRBD1 matches at 7 bases. This CDR3 region has 17 residues. CDR1 and CDR2 from the germline V gene are LGHNA and YNFKEQ. The CDR3 region is CASSQGGLRRLNSPLHF. The CDR3 nucleotides are TGTGCCAGCAGTCAAGGGGGCCTTCGCAGACTTAATTCACCCCTCCACTTT.

The chain has TRBV2 and TRBJ2-7; possible D gene TRBD2, 6 bases. CDR1 and CDR2 (germline): SNHLY, FYNNEI. The CDR3 covers 15 residues. V dropped 2 bases and J dropped 1 base, with 12 bases sitting between them. The CDR3 protein is CASSERGNLSYEQYF. Written as DNA, the CDR3 is TGTGCCAGCAGTGAACGCGGGAACTTATCCTACGAGCAGTACTTC.

V is TRBV5-6 and J is TRBJ1-5; TRBD1 matches 9 bases. V gave up 0 bases and J gave up 5 bases; unmatched junction bases: 9. The germline V gene has CDR1 SGHDT and CDR2 YYEEEE. The CDR3 covers 17 residues. Here the CDR3 reads CASSLGAPGTGYQPQHF. CDR3 nucleotide sequence: TGTGCCAGCAGCTTGGGGGCCCCGGGGACAGGGTATCAGCCCCAGCATTTT.

This chain joins TRBV5-8 and TRBJ2-6; maybe TRBD2 (5 bases). CDR1 SGHTS and CDR2 YDEGEE come from the germline V gene. V dropped 6 bases and J dropped 2 bases, with 12 bases sitting between them. The CDR3 is made up of 15 amino acids. The CDR3 DNA reads as TGTGCCAGCACAGACTACACCCCTGGGGCCAACGTCCTGACTTTC. As protein: CASTDYTPGANVLTF.

The chain recombines TRBV6-5 with TRBJ1-2, with 10 bases aligning to TRBD1. Losses at the gene ends were 6 bases for V and 4 bases for J; bases not matched to a gene: 8. CDR3 length: 15 amino acids. The V gene's germline CDR1 is MNHEY and CDR2 SVGAGI. CDR3 residues: CASRKTGGAFYGYTF. DNA for the CDR3: TGTGCCAGCAGAAAGACAGGGGGCGCGTTCTATGGCTACACCTTC.

This chain connects TRBV5-1 to TRBJ2-5; TRBD1 matches at 11 bases. The CDR3 extends over 17 amino acids. The J segment lost 4 bases and the V segment lost 4 bases, leaving 12 bases of the junction unmatched. Germline values: CDR1 SGHRS, CDR2 YFSETQ. CDR3 sequence: CASSTGQGAIGGETQYF. The CDR3 nucleotides read TGCGCCAGCAGCACCGGACAGGGGGCGATTGGTGGAGAGACCCAGTACTTC.

The chain joins TRBV10-3 to TRBJ1-2, with D possibly TRBD1 on 5 matching bases. V lost 6 bases and J lost 7, with 15 bases in between. This CDR3 contains 13 residues. Germline lookup yields CDR1 ENHRY and CDR2 SYGVKD. The DNA for the CDR3 is TGTGCCATCAGCCCAGGGTTGGGGGGTGGCTACACCTTC. Its translation is CAISPGLGGGYTF.

The chain recombines TRBV28 with TRBJ2-7; 9 positions agree with TRBD1. The V and J ends lost 4 bases and 0 bases, in that order; junction bases with no gene match: 4. Germline V gene sequence: CDR1 MDHEN, CDR2 SYDVKM. This CDR3 is built from 15 residues. The CDR3 region has the DNA TGTGCCAGCAGTTCGGGGACAGGGTTCTCCTACGAGCAGTACTTC. Its protein is CASSSGTGFSYEQYF.

The chain couples TRBV2 to TRBJ2-7; 8 bases are shared with TRBD1. The CDR3 extends over 14 amino acids. The junction had 7 bases not matched to a gene; V was cut back by 8 bases and J by 1 base. From germline, CDR1 is SNHLY and CDR2 FYNNEI. The CDR3, as DNA: TGTGCCAGCGTAGTGGACAGGGCGTCCTACGAGCAGTACTTC. Translation gives CASVVDRASYEQYF. The variable domain in full, completed from reference TRBV2 and TRBJ2-7, reads EPEVTQTPSHQVTQMGQEVILRCVPISNHLYFYWYRQILGQKVEFLVSFYNNEISEKSEIFDDQFSVERPDGSNFTLKIRSTKLEDSAMYFCASVVDRASYEQYFGPGTRLTVT.

This chain uses TRBV11-2 with TRBJ1-5, with a tentative D call TRBD1 (5 bases). The CDR3 totals 15 residues. The germline V gene has CDR1 SGHAT and CDR2 FQNNGV. Trimming stripped 0 bases from V and 4 bases from J, with 10 bases between. DNA for the CDR3: TGTGCCAGCAGCTTAGATCGACAGATAAATCAGCCCCAGCATTTT. Protein: CASSLDRQINQPQHF.

The chain has TRBV18 and TRBJ2-7; 7 bases map to TRBD1. The CDR3 has 14 residues. V was clipped by 5 bases and J by 4 bases; unmatched bases: 8. In germline, CDR1 is KGHSH, CDR2 LQKENI. CDR3 nucleotides: TGTGCCAGCTCATCCTTTGGGACAGAGTACGAGCAGTACTTC. Encoded protein: CASSSFGTEYEQYF.

This sequence joins TRBV7-6 and TRBJ2-1; TRBD2 agrees at 9 bases. Trimming removed 0 bases from V and 7 bases from J; junction bases left unmatched: 1. This CDR3 spans 14 amino acids. Germline V CDR1 and CDR2: SGHVS, FNYEAQ. The CDR3 sequence: CASSLASGRNEQFF. The CDR3 coding sequence is TGTGCCAGCAGCTTAGCCAGCGGGAGGAATGAGCAGTTCTTC.